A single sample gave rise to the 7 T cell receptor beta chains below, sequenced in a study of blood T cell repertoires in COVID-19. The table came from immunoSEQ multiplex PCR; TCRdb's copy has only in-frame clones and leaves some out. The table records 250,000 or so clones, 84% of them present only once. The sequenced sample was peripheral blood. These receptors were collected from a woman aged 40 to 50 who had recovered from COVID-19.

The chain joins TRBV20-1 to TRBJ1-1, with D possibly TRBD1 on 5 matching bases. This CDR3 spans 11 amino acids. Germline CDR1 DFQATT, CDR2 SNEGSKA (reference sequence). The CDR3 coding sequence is TGCAGAAGACAGTTTGGCACTGAAGCTTTCTTT. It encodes CRRQFGTEAFF.

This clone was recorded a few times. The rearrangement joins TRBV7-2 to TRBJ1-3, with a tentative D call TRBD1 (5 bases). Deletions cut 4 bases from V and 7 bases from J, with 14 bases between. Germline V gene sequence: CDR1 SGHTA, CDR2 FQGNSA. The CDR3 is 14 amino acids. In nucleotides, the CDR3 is TGTGCCAGCAGCTCGACAGAGAACCGTAACACCATATATTTT. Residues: CASSSTENRNTIYF.

CDR3 sequence reads: CASSPVYTGAAQHF. DNA for the CDR3: TGTGCCAGCTCACCCGTTTATACAGGGGCAGCCCAGCATTTT. The rearrangement uses TRBV18 and TRBJ1-5, with 7 nucleotides matching TRBD1. Germline CDR1 reads KGHSH; CDR2 reads LQKENI. This CDR3 has 14 residues. V gave up 3 bases and J gave up 11 bases; unmatched junction bases: 10.

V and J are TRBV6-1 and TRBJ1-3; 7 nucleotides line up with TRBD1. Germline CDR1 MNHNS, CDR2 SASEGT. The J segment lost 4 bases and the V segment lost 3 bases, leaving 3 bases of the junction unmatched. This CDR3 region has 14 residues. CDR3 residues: CASSDWTGGNTIYF. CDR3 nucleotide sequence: TGTGCCAGCAGTGATTGGACAGGCGGAAACACCATATATTTT.

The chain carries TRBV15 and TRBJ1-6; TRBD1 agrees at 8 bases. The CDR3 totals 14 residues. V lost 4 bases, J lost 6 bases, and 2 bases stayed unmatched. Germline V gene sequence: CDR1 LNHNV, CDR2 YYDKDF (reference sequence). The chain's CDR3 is CATSKTGVNSPLHF. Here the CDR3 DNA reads TGTGCCACCAGCAAGACAGGGGTTAATTCACCCCTCCACTTT.

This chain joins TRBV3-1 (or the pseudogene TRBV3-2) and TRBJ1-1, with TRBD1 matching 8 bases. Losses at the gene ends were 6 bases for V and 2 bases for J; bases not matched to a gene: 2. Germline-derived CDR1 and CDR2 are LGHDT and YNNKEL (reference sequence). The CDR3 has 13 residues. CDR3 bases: TGTGCCAGCAGGGACAGGGATAACACTGAAGCTTTCTTT. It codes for CASRDRDNTEAFF.

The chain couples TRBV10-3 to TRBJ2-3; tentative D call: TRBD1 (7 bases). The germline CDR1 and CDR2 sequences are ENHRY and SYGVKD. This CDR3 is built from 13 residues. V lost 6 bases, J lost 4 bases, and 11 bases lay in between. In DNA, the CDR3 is TGTGCCATCAGAGGCGGGACAGCAGATACGCAGTATTTT. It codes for CAIRGGTADTQYF.